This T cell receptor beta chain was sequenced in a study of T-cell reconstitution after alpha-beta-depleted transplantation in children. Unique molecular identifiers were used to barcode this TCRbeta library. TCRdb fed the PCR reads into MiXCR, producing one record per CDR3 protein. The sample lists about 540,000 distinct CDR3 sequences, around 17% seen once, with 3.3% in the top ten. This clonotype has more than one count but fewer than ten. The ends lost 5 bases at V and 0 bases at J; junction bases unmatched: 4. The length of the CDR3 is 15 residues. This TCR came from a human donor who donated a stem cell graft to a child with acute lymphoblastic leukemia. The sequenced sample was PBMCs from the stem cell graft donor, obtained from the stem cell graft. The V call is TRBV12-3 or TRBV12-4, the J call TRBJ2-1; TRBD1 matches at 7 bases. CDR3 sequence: CASSTTGSSYNEQFF. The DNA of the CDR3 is TGTGCCAGCAGTACGACAGGGAGCTCCTACAATGAGCAGTTCTTC.